A selection of T cell receptor beta chains follows, all from one sample in a study of Graves' ophthalmopathy and Graves' hyperthyroidism. From the multiplex PCR reads, TCRdb called clonotypes with MiXCR, one entry per CDR3 protein. Among roughly 400,000 distinct CDR3 sequences listed, about 18% were seen once. The specimen sequenced was peripheral blood. All receptors derive from a woman aged 18-29 years with Graves' ophthalmopathy. CDR3s leave out the opening cysteine and the closing phenylalanine or tryptophan.

v_call	j_call	cdr3_aa
TRBV20-1	TRBJ1-2	SAHGQGNYGYT
TRBV30	TRBJ2-7	AWSQGTGYYEQY
TRBV20-1	TRBJ2-6	SAVRQGVSGANVLT
TRBV6-2/TRBV6-3	TRBJ1-5	ASSSLRAIDQPQH
TRBV6-5	TRBJ1-1	ASSYSRGRIEAF
TRBV12-3/TRBV12-4	TRBJ1-2	ASAQGDGRRPRYGYT
TRBV20-1	TRBJ2-7	SAGPEAGNFLSYEQY
TRBV28	TRBJ2-5	ASSYGRMGETQY
TRBV11-3	TRBJ2-7	ASSPTKGAYEQY
TRBV7-8	TRBJ1-2	ASSWSSELNGYT
TRBV11-2	TRBJ2-7	ASSFQTNLKTYEQY
TRBV20-1	TRBJ1-1	SASRTGGNTEAF
TRBV7-2	TRBJ1-5	ASSLGRAEQPQH
TRBV4-2	TRBJ2-2	ASSQIRGLAGSGELF
TRBV27	TRBJ1-1	ASSLTGKGGTEAF
TRBV24-1	TRBJ2-4	ATSDPRDRGLKNIQY
TRBV7-2	TRBJ1-3	ASSPRQGNTIY
TRBV7-9	TRBJ2-5	ASSPSGTEETQY
TRBV19	TRBJ2-2	ASSTGFNTGELF
TRBV15	TRBJ1-5	ATAPGRDSNQPQH
TRBV7-2	TRBJ1-1	ASRFLGQMNTEAF
TRBV20-1	TRBJ2-5	SATRTKETQY
TRBV7-8	TRBJ1-1	ASSSYREEAF
TRBV14	TRBJ1-2	ASSQDLGASGKVNYGYT
TRBV6-5	TRBJ2-7	ASKPGQRTYEQY
TRBV6-5	TRBJ1-5	ASSSKRSNQPQH
TRBV7-9	TRBJ2-5	ASIASGRRETQY
TRBV11-2	TRBJ2-7	ASSFSTPSLYEQY
TRBV20-1	TRBJ2-5	SAGRGVEKTQY
TRBV12-3/TRBV12-4	TRBJ1-1	ASSFRREMNTEAF